This note documents a single T cell receptor beta chain sequence. This clone was seen once. Its recognized antigen is unknown. No base qualities exist here, and no much larger clone lies one base off it. Measured from the cysteine to the phenylalanine, the CDR3 is 13 residues long. The retained sequence is limited to the CDR3, 39 bases, with the frame set at the first base. The junction carries 7 bases between V and J, which are trimmed by 2 bases and 2 bases respectively. The germline V gene (reference sequence) gives CDR1 as MNHNY and CDR2 as SVGAGI. TCR CDR3 regions were amplified from genomic DNA by multiplex PCR using the deep immunoSEQ assay. Genomic DNA extracted from each cell subset was distributed evenly over all wells of several immunoSEQ 96-well plates, and each plate served as one replicate. Each replicate PCR for sorted subsets received around 200 ng genomic DNA, equal to roughly 29,000 T cell genomes. Purified libraries were quantified with a Qubit 3.0 fluorometer, sized on a Bioanalyzer 2100, and re-quantified with the KAPA Library Quantification kit. A separate single-read 150-cycle Illumina NextSeq 550 flow cell was used to sequence each immunoSEQ 96-well plate. Per the original workflow: Because the immunoSEQ output held only junctional sequences and lacked quality scores, the filtering could not match the filtering applied to full-length reads. To assign V/J genes and CDR3, sequences were annotated against IMGT germline references using PyIR, a Python wrapper for IgBLAST v1.9. Reads were filtered out if the reads had weak V/J assignments (E-value above 1e-6), no CDR3, stop codons, out-of-frame junctions, or ambiguous translated residues. V3J clonotypes were defined as sequences sharing an identical inferred V gene, J gene, and CDR3 amino acid sequence. The percentage overlap between two repertoires was calculated by dividing the number of shared unique clonotypes by the size of the smaller repertoire. Richness of each repertoire was evaluated using RTK rarefaction, the Chao1 estimator, and Recon v2.1 estimates of unobserved clonotypes. Generation probabilities for all TCRbeta clonotypes obtained by the gDNA method from several donors were computed using OLGA. TCRdb re-hosts the immuneACCESS table, in-frame sequences only. Its copies lack some clones; in the studies checked, an unresolved V gene accounts for under half of them, and the cause for the rest is not known. Clone size and V and J calls were adopted from that table, with D and trimming inferred from the DNA. The sample contains fewer than 400,000 clones, under 80% of them found a single time. Clones ranked in the top ten supply 10% of the sample.

Donors were healthy HIV-negative adults with no recently reported acute infections or vaccinations. Every donor was a Caucasian adult residing in Nashville, Tennessee, USA. CD4+ T cells were enriched by magnetic negative selection; naive cells were then positively selected on CD45RA, and the negative fraction formed the memory subset. Blood was collected by leukapheresis, and PBMCs were isolated by Ficoll-Histopaque density gradient centrifugation and then cryopreserved in liquid nitrogen vapor phase. Analytical flow cytometry was used to check the purity and quantity of every magnetically sorted T cell population. Genomic DNA was isolated from every sorted fraction and measured by UV absorbance on a Nanodrop 2000c. The sample originates from a study of shared clonotypes between healthy human individuals (dated by TCRdb to about 2020). Context from the whole study: The cohort comprised a couple of women and a few men aged 18 to 49 years. Per donor, three plates each were used for CD4 naive and CD4 memory, two for CD8 naive, and one for CD8 memory. To estimate repertoire size and how much clonotypes are shared between individuals, the study performed deep sequencing of blood TCR repertoires from a few healthy adults. Different laboratories and diverse techniques were used to prepare libraries and sequence TCR repertoires, to increase sequencing depth and limit assay-specific biases. Leukapheresis yielded between about 0.9 and 8.9 billion PBMCs per donor. Beyond this particular receptor, the publication reports: Based on pairwise subsampling, the degree of clonotype sharing among donors was expected to be affected by sequencing depth. Across a handful of donors, approximately 4.6% of naive CD4, approximately 3.6% of naive CD8, roughly 2.2% of memory CD4, and over 0.35% of memory CD8 clonotypes were shared. Sampling was restricted to blood, and TCR repertoires in tissues likely differ from the TCR repertoires found in blood. Estimated clonotype richness was generally larger for naive than for memory subsets. Compared with non-shared clonotypes, the clonotypes found in all four sorted-subset donors had higher generation probabilities. Incomplete sequencing was indicated by rarefaction of sorted-subset datasets, despite the large sequencing depth. Because the study included only a small number of donors, the genetic and exposure-history diversity represented was limited.

Specimen: memory CD4+ T cells sorted from blood. What the cell subset or site label conveys for this sample: CD45RA-negative fraction. Recombination linked TRBV6-6 to TRBJ2-7, with the D call perhaps TRBD1 or TRBD2, as 6 bases match in each case. The clonotype was recovered from a young man in good health. The CDR3 reads as follows: CASSYGGPYEQYF. The nucleotides read TGTGCCAGCAGTTACGGGGGGCCCTACGAGCAGTACTTC.